This T cell receptor (beta chain) was identified in a study of human T cells and chemical hapten exposure. Study-wide context: DPC at 2% was the sensitizing agent, placed on around 2 cm by around 2 cm of upper inner arm skin.

Germline assignment: CDR1 MDHEN and CDR2 SYDVKM. V lost 2 bases, J lost 7 bases, and 6 bases stayed unmatched. The CDR3 runs 14 residues. Time point defined: patch test 3, about 24 weeks after DPC sensitization. Stated treatment: therapeutic diphenylcyclopropenone sensitization with weekly scalp DPC. A single record per CDR3 protein comes from TCRdb applying MiXCR to the RACE reads. The sample has some 180,000 distinct CDR3 sequences, under 30% seen once. The sample holds a few counts of this clonotype. The clonotype originates from a woman between 35 and 50 years old with alopecia areata. Some clones in this sample may be carry-over from other donors' samples. The J gene is TRBJ1-2, the V gene TRBV28; TRBD1 matches at 8 bases. The specimen was whole blood, collected in connection with sensitization to the hapten diphenylcyclopropenone (DPC). In DNA, the CDR3 is TGTGCCAGCAGTTTAGCGGACAGGGTGGTTGGCTACACCTTC. It is translated as CASSLADRVVGYTF.